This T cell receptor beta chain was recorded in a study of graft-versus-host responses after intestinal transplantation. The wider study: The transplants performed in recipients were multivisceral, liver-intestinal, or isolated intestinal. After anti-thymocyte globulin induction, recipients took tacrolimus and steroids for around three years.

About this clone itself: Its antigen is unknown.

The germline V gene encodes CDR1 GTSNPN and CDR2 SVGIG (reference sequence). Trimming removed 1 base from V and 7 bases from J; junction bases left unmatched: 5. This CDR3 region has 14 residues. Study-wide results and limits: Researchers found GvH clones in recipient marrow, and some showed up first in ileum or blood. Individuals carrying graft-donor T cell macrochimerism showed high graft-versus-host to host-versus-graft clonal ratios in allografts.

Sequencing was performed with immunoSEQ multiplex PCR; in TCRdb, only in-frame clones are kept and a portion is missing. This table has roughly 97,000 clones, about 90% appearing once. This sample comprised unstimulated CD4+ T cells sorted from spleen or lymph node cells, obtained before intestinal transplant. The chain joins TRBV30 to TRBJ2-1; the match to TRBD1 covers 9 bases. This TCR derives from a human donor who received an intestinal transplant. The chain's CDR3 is CAWSEGQGRNEQFF. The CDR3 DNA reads TGTGCCTGGAGTGAAGGACAGGGGAGGAATGAGCAGTTCTTC.